Sequencing of this TCR beta chain was carried out in a study of cytomegalovirus exposure and HLA in healthy donors. Both 60 Vbeta primers and 13 Jbeta primers went into the PCR. Data came from immunoSEQ multiplex PCR; TCRdb stores just in-frame clones and leaves some out. The top ten clones hold roughly 2.1% of a sample with under 95,000 clones, approximately 7.1% of them seen once. The CDR3 contains 17 residues. The V gene is TRBV21-1, the J gene TRBJ2-1; the table's D call of TRBD2 was not tested on the DNA. TRBV21-1 is reported as a pseudogene. The sequenced sample was PBMCs. The TCR comes from a man in his fifties in good health and CMV-seronegative. CDR3 in DNA: TGTGCCAGCAGCCGTTCGGAGCGGGGCGCCAGCCTCAATGAGCAGTTCTTC. This sequence encodes CASSRSERGASLNEQFF.